Detailed here is one T cell receptor beta chain. Produced via immunoSEQ multiplex PCR; TCRdb's table is partial and in-frame only. The repertoire holds about 150,000 clones, with around 96% as singletons. This sample is part of a study of control samples from healthy donors and cancer patients. Sequencing used blood. This sequence was found in a man aged 40-49 years in good health.

CDR3 region: CASSLGTALSYEQYF. The CDR3 DNA reads as TGTGCCAGCAGCTTAGGGACGGCGCTATCCTACGAGCAGTACTTC. J is TRBJ2-7 and V is TRBV7-2; D gene uncertain. CDR3 length: 15 amino acids. Germline V gives CDR1 SGHTA, CDR2 FQGNSA. V was cut by 1 base and J by 1 base, with 11 bases left in between.